What follows describes a single TCR beta chain. Its antigen target is currently unknown. There are no base qualities to consult, and no much larger clone falls within one base. The sample comes from a study of shared clonotypes between healthy human individuals (TCRdb year 2020). At the level of the whole study: The cohort comprised two women and a few men aged 18 to 49 years. For each donor, three plates each were used for CD4 naive and CD4 memory, two plates were used for CD8 naive, and one plate was used for CD8 memory. To estimate repertoire size and how much clonotypes are shared between individuals, the study performed deep sequencing of blood TCR repertoires from about 5 healthy adults. Different laboratories and diverse techniques were used to prepare libraries and sequence TCR repertoires, to increase sequencing depth and limit assay-specific biases. Per donor, leukapheresis produced somewhere between about 0.85 and 8.9 billion PBMCs.

Healthy HIV-negative adults with no recently reported acute infections or vaccinations were included as donors. Every donor was a Caucasian adult residing in Nashville, Tennessee, USA. CD4+ T cells were enriched by magnetic negative selection; naive cells were then positively selected on CD45RA, and the negative fraction formed the memory subset. After blood collection by leukapheresis, PBMCs were isolated using Ficoll-Histopaque density gradient centrifugation and then cryopreserved in the vapor phase of liquid nitrogen. Analytical flow cytometry was used to check the purity and quantity of every magnetically sorted T cell population. Genomic DNA was isolated from every sorted fraction and measured by UV absorbance on a Nanodrop 2000c. Trimming accounts for 5 bases at V and 5 bases at J, while the number of junction bases matched to no gene is 9. The CDR3 measures 16 amino acids from cysteine to phenylalanine. CDR3 DNA is the only sequence kept; it has 48 bases, read in frame from the first base. CDR1 is given as LGHNA and CDR2 as YSLEER, both from the germline V gene.

General conclusions and limits of the study: Across a handful of donors, roughly 5.1% of naive CD4, approximately 3.6% of naive CD8, 2% to 2.5% of memory CD4, and about 0.4% of memory CD8 clonotypes were shared. Based on pairwise subsampling, the degree of clonotype sharing among donors was expected to be affected by sequencing depth. Larger estimated clonotype richness was generally found for naive subsets than for memory subsets. Compared with non-shared clonotypes, clonotypes shared by all four sorted-subset donors had higher generation probabilities. Even with the large sequencing depth, rarefaction of the sorted-subset datasets indicated that sequencing was incomplete. Only blood was sampled, and tissue TCR repertoires likely differ from those in blood. The genetic and exposure-history diversity represented was limited by the small number of donors.

Using the deep immunoSEQ assay, TCR CDR3 regions were amplified from genomic DNA by multiplex PCR. For each cell subset, the extracted genomic DNA was distributed evenly across all wells of several immunoSEQ 96-well plates, and each plate served as one replicate. Each replicate PCR for sorted subsets received 150 to 250 ng genomic DNA, equal to around 32,000 T cell genomes. The purified libraries were quantified using a Qubit 3.0 fluorometer, sized with a Bioanalyzer 2100, and then quantified again using the KAPA Library Quantification kit. Every immunoSEQ 96-well plate was sequenced on a separate single-read 150-cycle Illumina NextSeq 550 flow cell. The authors' analysis ran thus. The immunoSEQ output contained only junctional sequences without quality scores, so filtering could not match that applied to full-length reads. Sequences were annotated with PyIR, a Python wrapper for IgBLAST v1.9, and V/J genes and CDR3 were assigned using IMGT germline references. Reads were filtered out if the reads had weak V/J assignments (E-value above 1e-6), no CDR3, stop codons, out-of-frame junctions, or ambiguous translated residues. V3J clonotypes were defined as sequences sharing an identical inferred V gene, J gene, and CDR3 amino acid sequence. Percentage overlap between repertoires was computed as shared unique clonotypes divided by the size of the smaller repertoire. RTK rarefaction, the Chao1 estimator, and Recon v2.1 estimates of unobserved clonotypes were used to assess repertoire richness. Generation probabilities for all TCRbeta clonotypes obtained by the gDNA method from a handful of donors were computed using OLGA. The immuneACCESS repertoire file appears here via TCRdb, limited to in-frame rearrangements. These files lack a portion of the clones; in checked studies, under half of the deficit traces to unresolved V genes, and the cause of the others is not known. V, J and clone size are taken as reported in that table, and D and trimming were inferred from the DNA itself. This sample has millions of clones in its table, and approximately 94% of those were observed once. The top ten hold over 0.12% of the sample.

The clonotype was recovered from a man younger than 35 in good health. The specimen sequenced was naive CD4+ T cells sorted from blood. The cell subset or site label for this specimen denotes: CD45RA+ positively selected. The chain is assembled from TRBV4-3 and TRBJ2-2, with 9 middle bases fitting TRBD2. For the CDR3, the sequence is CASSRGAGGPTGELFF. At the DNA level, the sequence is TGCGCCAGCAGCAGGGGGGCGGGAGGGCCGACCGGGGAGCTGTTTTTT.